This is a list of T cell receptor beta chains from one sample in a study of blood T cells in healthy people across ages. TCRdb reprocessed the 5' RACE reads via MiXCR and lists one record per CDR3 protein. The sample consists of 1.5 million or so distinct CDR3 sequences, approximately 42% of them appearing once. The sequencing input was blood. The source is a woman under 30 in good health. Each CDR3 is given with its conserved first and last residue. The D gene is left open where the match is weak. Only part of the rows carry a size: once, few, many, or a class if the clone is expanded.

clone_size	d_call	v_call	j_call	cdr3_nt	cdr3_aa
-	-	TRBV4-3	TRBJ1-2	TGCGCCAGCAGCCAAAAGGCACGCGGCTATGGCTACACCTTC	CASSQKARGYGYTF
-	-	TRBV9	TRBJ2-5	TGTGCCAGCAGCTTTGGGGAACAAGAGACCCAGTACTTC	CASSFGEQETQYF
once	-	TRBV5-1	TRBJ2-5	TGCGCCAGCAGCTGGGTAGTCCAAGAGACCCAGTACTTC	CASSWVVQETQYF
once	-	TRBV2	TRBJ2-7	TGTGCCAGTGGTGTGTTTTTGGGGTACAATGAGCAGTACTTC	CASGVFLGYNEQYF
-	TRBD1	TRBV20-1	TRBJ2-2	TGCAGTGCTTTGGACAGGCGGCACACCGGGGAGCTGTTTTTT	CSALDRRHTGELFF
-	TRBD1	TRBV10-3	TRBJ2-7	TGTGCCATCAGTGAACCTTCCGGGGCAGGGGGATACGAGCAGTACTTC	CAISEPSGAGGYEQYF
few	TRBD2	TRBV9	TRBJ2-5	TGTGCCAGCAGCCCTGTCGGGGAGGGATTTGGGACCCAGTACTTC	CASSPVGEGFGTQYF
-	TRBD2	TRBV7-9	TRBJ2-1	TGTGCCAGCACCCCGGGGGGTAGCGGGAGAGGATATGAGCAGTTCTTC	CASTPGGSGRGYEQFF
few	-	TRBV7-2	TRBJ1-5	TGTGCCAGCAGCTTAACGACAGCTCCTAATCAGCCCCAGCATTTT	CASSLTTAPNQPQHF
few	-	TRBV7-2	TRBJ2-7	TGTGCCAGCAGCTTAGGATGGATACGGGGAGTCGGTTCCTACGAGCAGTACTTC	CASSLGWIRGVGSYEQYF
-	-	TRBV27	TRBJ2-3	TGTGCCAGCAGCACGACCGTCGTCAATACGCAGTATTTT	CASSTTVVNTQYF
once	-	TRBV7-2	TRBJ2-1	TGTGCCAGCAGCTTAGCGTTCAGAGAGACCCAGTTCTTC	CASSLAFRETQFF
-	TRBD1	TRBV28	TRBJ2-1	TGTGCCAGCAGGCCCGGGGGGACAGGGAATGAGCAGTTCTTC	CASRPGGTGNEQFF
-	-	TRBV29-1	TRBJ1-1	TGCAGCACGATTTCGGCAGGGGCCACGAACACTGAAGCTTTCTTT	CSTISAGATNTEAFF
-	TRBD2	TRBV4-2	TRBJ2-5	TGTGCCAGCAGCCAAGAGGGGGACCTAGCGGGAGGAAGGAATGAGCAGTACTTC	CASSQEGDLAGGRNEQYF
few	-	TRBV6-5	TRBJ1-2	TGTGCCAGCAGTTACGGGAACGGCTACACCTTC	CASSYGNGYTF
few	-	TRBV27	TRBJ2-7	TGTGCCAGCAGTTTATCGGGGGGAACAGCTTCCTACGAGCAGTACTTC	CASSLSGGTASYEQYF
few	-	TRBV9	TRBJ1-2	TGTGCCAGCAGCGTAGCCCAGGCTACTAACTATGGCTACACCTTC	CASSVAQATNYGYTF
-	-	TRBV21-1	TRBJ2-1	TGTGTCAGCAGCAAAGCCTATGGGGTCCTAGCGGGAGACAATGAGCAGTTCTTC	CVSSKAYGVLAGDNEQFF
-	-	TRBV2	TRBJ2-3	TGTGCCAGCAGTGAAGGTCCAGGCCCAGATACGCAGTATTTT	CASSEGPGPDTQYF
-	-	TRBV2	TRBJ2-2	TGTGCCAGCAGCCGGGACACTCACACCGGGGAGCTGTTTTTT	CASSRDTHTGELFF
few	-	TRBV12-3/TRBV12-4	TRBJ2-7	TGTGCCAGCAGCTTCGGGCCGATCTCCTACGAGCAGTACTTC	CASSFGPISYEQYF
-	-	TRBV20-1	TRBJ1-2	TGCAGTGCCCCCCGAAGTGGCTACACCTTC	CSAPRSGYTF
-	-	TRBV4-1	TRBJ1-6	TGCGCCAGCAGCCAAGACAGGGGATTGATTCCACCCCTCCACTTT	CASSQDRGLIPPLHF
few	-	TRBV20-1	TRBJ2-5	TGCAGTGCTAGAGGGGTAGTCCAAGAGACCCAGTACTTC	CSARGVVQETQYF
few	-	TRBV29-1	TRBJ2-4	TGCAGCGTCGGACTGAACATTCAGTACTTC	CSVGLNIQYF
few	-	TRBV18	TRBJ2-7	TGTGCCAGCTCACCTGCCCATCCTTACGAGCAGTACTTC	CASSPAHPYEQYF
-	-	TRBV5-6	TRBJ2-5	TGTGCCAGCAGCTACCAGACTAGTAGGGCGTACTTC	CASSYQTSRAYF
-	-	TRBV4-3	TRBJ2-1	TGCGCCAGCAGCAAAAGGATAAAACTTTTGCAGGATGCTAACAATGAGCAGTTCTTC	CASSKRIKLLQDANNEQFF
-	TRBD1	TRBV20-1	TRBJ2-3	TGCAGTGCTAGTGGACAGGGATCCACAGATACGCAGTATTTT	CSASGQGSTDTQYF
-	-	TRBV25-1	TRBJ2-1	TGTGCCAGCAGTCCCCACCGCCAGGGCCAGAGTGAGCAGTTCTTC	CASSPHRQGQSEQFF
-	-	TRBV7-9	TRBJ2-7	TGTGCCAGCAGCTATTCTAGTTCCTGCGAGCAGTACTTC	CASSYSSSCEQYF
-	-	TRBV4-3	TRBJ2-7	TGCGCCAGCAGCCAAGGTGCGGACAGCATAGCCTACGAGCAGTACTTC	CASSQGADSIAYEQYF
few	-	TRBV29-1	TRBJ1-2	TGCAGCGTTGCTACGCAAGGCTTTAAAGGCTACACCTTC	CSVATQGFKGYTF
-	-	TRBV7-2	TRBJ2-3	TGTGCCAGCAGCTTAGGCATTCCCCCATCGCAGTATTTT	CASSLGIPPSQYF
few	-	TRBV29-1	TRBJ2-1	TGCAGCGTTGACCAGGGTTCGGACAATGAGCAGTTCTTC	CSVDQGSDNEQFF
-	TRBD2	TRBV20-1	TRBJ2-3	TGCAGTCCTACTAGCGGGGGGATCACAGATACGCAGTATTTT	CSPTSGGITDTQYF
few	-	TRBV28	TRBJ2-3	TGTGCCAGCAGTTTGCCGCCAGATACAGATACGCAGTATTTT	CASSLPPDTDTQYF
-	-	TRBV27	TRBJ1-2	TGTGCCAGCAGTTTCAACCCCCAATCGGGCTATGGCTACACCTTC	CASSFNPQSGYGYTF
-	-	TRBV5-1	TRBJ2-3	TGCGCCAGCAGCTTGATGGGGACCCGCACAGATACGCAGTATTTT	CASSLMGTRTDTQYF
once	-	TRBV25-1	TRBJ2-1	TGTGCCAGCAGTGAACCCCGGCCGGGGAGGAATGAGCAGTTCTTC	CASSEPRPGRNEQFF
-	-	TRBV7-9	TRBJ1-5	TGTGCCAGCAGCCTCGGAGGTGGGGGCGATTATAGCAATCAGCCCCAGCATTTT	CASSLGGGGDYSNQPQHF
-	-	TRBV12-3/TRBV12-4	TRBJ1-2	TGTGCCAGCAGTTTAAAGGAGGCTTTCTATGGCTACACCTTC	CASSLKEAFYGYTF
few	-	TRBV5-6	TRBJ1-2	TGTGCCAGCAGCTTGTCGCCGGGTGGCTACACCTTC	CASSLSPGGYTF
-	-	TRBV6-5	TRBJ2-3	TGTGCCAGCAGCGGATGGCACACAGGAGATACGCAGTATTTT	CASSGWHTGDTQYF
-	TRBD2	TRBV20-1	TRBJ2-1	TGCAGTGCAATGACTAGCGCCTACAATGAGCAGTTCTTC	CSAMTSAYNEQFF
-	-	TRBV20-1	TRBJ1-2	TGCAGTGCTAGAAGTTCCATAAGCGGCTATGGCTACACCTTC	CSARSSISGYGYTF
once	TRBD1	TRBV27	TRBJ2-7	TGTGCCAGTGGCCTGACAGGGGGCGGCTCCTACGAGCAGTACTTC	CASGLTGGGSYEQYF
few	TRBD2	TRBV7-2	TRBJ2-3	TGTGCCAGCAGCTCCCTTGGGGCGGGAGGGCTATCAGATACGCAGTATTTT	CASSSLGAGGLSDTQYF
few	TRBD2	TRBV12-3/TRBV12-4	TRBJ2-1	TGTGCCAGCAGTTTAGATGGTAGCGGGAGCGATGAGCAGTTCTTC	CASSLDGSGSDEQFF
-	-	TRBV20-1	TRBJ1-1	TGCAGTGCTCCAGAGGGCAGACTGAACACTGAAGCTTTCTTT	CSAPEGRLNTEAFF
few	TRBD1	TRBV12-3/TRBV12-4	TRBJ2-6	TGTGCCAGCAGTCCTGACAGGGTTTCCTCTGGGGCCAACGTCCTGACTTTC	CASSPDRVSSGANVLTF
few	-	TRBV29-1	TRBJ1-1	TGCAGCGGAGGGACTGAAGCTTTCTTT	CSGGTEAFF